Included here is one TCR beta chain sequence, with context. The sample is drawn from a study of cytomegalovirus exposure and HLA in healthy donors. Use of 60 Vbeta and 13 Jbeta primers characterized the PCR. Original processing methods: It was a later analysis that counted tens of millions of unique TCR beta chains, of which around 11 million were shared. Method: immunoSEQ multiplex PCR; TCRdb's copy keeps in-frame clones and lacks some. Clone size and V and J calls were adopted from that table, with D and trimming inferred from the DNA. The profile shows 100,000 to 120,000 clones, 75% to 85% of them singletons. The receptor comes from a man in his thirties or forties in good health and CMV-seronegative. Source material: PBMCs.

CDR3 nucleotides: TGTGCCAGCAGTGCCGGGACAGGGTCCTACGAGCAGTACTTC. This codes for CASSAGTGSYEQYF. The V and J genes are TRBV25-1 and TRBJ2-7; TRBD1 aligns across 9 bases. J was trimmed by 1 base and V by 4 bases; bases with no gene match: 2. Looked up from germline, CDR1 is MGHDK and CDR2 is SYGVNS. The CDR3 totals 14 residues.